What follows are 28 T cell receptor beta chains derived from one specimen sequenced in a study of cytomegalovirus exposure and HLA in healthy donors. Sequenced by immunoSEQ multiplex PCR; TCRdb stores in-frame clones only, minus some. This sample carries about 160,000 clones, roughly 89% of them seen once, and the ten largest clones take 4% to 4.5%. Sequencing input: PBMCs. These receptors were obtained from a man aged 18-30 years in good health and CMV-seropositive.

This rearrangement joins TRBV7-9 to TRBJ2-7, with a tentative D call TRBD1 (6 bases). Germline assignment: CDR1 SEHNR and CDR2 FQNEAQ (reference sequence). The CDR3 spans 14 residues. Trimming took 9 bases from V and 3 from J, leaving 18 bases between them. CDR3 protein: CARYWGPRFYEQYF. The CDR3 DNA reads TGTGCCAGGTATTGGGGGCCAAGATTCTACGAGCAGTACTTC.

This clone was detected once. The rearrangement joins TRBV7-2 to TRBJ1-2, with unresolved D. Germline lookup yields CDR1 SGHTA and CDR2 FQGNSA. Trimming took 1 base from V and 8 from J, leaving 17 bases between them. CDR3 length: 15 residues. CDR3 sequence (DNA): TGTGCCAGCAGCTTAGATTTCGCGGCAGTCGGAGGCTACACCTTC. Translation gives CASSLDFAAVGGYTF. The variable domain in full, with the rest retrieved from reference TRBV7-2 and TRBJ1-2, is GAGVSQSPSNKVTEKGKDVELRCDPISGHTALYWYRQSLGQGLEFLIYFQGNSAPDKSGLPSDRFSAERTGGSVSTLTIQRTQQEDSAVYLCASSLDFAAVGGYTFGSGTRLTVV.

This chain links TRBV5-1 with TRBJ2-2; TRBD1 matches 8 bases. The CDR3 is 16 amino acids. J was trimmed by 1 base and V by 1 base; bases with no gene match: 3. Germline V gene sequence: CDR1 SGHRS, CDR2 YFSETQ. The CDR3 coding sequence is TGCGCCAGCAGCTTGTCCGGGACAGGGAACACCGGGGAGCTGTTTTTT. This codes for CASSLSGTGNTGELFF.

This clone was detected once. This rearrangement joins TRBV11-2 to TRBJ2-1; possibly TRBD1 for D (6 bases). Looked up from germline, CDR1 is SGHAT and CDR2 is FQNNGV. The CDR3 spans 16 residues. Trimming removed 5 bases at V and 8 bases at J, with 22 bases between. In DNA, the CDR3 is TGTGCCAGCAGCCCGCTACAGGGCCCCCAAGGCGATGAGCAGTTCTTC. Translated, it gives CASSPLQGPQGDEQFF. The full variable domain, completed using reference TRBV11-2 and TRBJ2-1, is EAGVAQSPRYKIIEKRQSVAFWCNPISGHATLYWYQQILGQGPKLLIQFQNNGVVDDSQLPKDRFSAERLKGVDSTLKIQPAKLEDSAVYLCASSPLQGPQGDEQFFGPGTRLTVL.

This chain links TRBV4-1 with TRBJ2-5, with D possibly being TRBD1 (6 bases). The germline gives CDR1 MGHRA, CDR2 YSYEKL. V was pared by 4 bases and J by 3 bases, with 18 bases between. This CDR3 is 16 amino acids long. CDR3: CASSLHAVGAKETQYF. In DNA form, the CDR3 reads TGCGCCAGCAGCCTCCACGCCGTGGGGGCGAAAGAGACCCAGTACTTC.

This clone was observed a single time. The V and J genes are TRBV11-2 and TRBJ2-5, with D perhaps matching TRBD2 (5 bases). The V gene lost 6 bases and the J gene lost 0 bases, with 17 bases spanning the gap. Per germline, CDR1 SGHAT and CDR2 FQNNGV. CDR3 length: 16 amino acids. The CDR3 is CASRSGLTLNQETQYF. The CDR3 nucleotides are TGTGCCAGCAGATCCGGACTTACTCTAAACCAAGAGACCCAGTACTTC. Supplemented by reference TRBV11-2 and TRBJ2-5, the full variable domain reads EAGVAQSPRYKIIEKRQSVAFWCNPISGHATLYWYQQILGQGPKLLIQFQNNGVVDDSQLPKDRFSAERLKGVDSTLKIQPAKLEDSAVYLCASRSGLTLNQETQYFGPGTRLLVL.

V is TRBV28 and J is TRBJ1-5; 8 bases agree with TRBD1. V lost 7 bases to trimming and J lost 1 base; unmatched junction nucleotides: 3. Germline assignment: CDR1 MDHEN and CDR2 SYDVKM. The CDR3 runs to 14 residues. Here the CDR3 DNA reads TGTGCCAGCAACCACAGGGGGAGCAATCAGCCCCAGCATTTT. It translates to CASNHRGSNQPQHF.

The CDR3 protein is CASSGARSYEQYF. The CDR3 coding sequence is TGTGCCAGCAGCGGAGCGAGATCCTACGAGCAGTACTTC. The gene calls are TRBV9 and TRBJ2-7; D not resolved. Trimming removed 3 bases from V and 1 base from J, with 8 bases in between. Looked up from germline, CDR1 is SGDLS and CDR2 is YYNGEE. This CDR3 has 13 residues.

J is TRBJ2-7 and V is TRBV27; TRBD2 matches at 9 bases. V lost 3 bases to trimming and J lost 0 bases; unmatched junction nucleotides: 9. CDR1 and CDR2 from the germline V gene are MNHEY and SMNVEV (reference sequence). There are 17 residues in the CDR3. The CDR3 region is CASSFRRLADGSYEQYF. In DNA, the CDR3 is TGTGCCAGCAGTTTCCGTCGACTAGCGGACGGCTCCTACGAGCAGTACTTC.

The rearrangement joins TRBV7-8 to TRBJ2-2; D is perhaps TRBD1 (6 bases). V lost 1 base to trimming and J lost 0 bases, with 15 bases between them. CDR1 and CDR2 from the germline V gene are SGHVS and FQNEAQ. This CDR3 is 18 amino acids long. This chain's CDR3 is CASSLEYEDSANTGELFF. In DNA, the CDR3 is TGTGCCAGCAGCTTAGAATATGAGGACAGTGCGAACACCGGGGAGCTGTTTTTT. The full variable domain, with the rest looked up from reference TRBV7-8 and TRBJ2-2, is GAGVSQSPRYKVAKRGQDVALRCDPISGHVSLFWYQQALGQGPEFLTYFQNEAQLDKSGLPSDRFFAERPEGSVSTLKIQRTQQEDSAVYLCASSLEYEDSANTGELFFGEGSRLTVL.

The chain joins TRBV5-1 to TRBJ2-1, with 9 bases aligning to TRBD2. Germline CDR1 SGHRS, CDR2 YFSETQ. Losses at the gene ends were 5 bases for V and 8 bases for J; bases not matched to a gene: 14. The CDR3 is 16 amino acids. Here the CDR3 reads CASRSQAGGLSDEQFF. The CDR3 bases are TGCGCCAGCAGGTCTCAAGCGGGGGGACTTTCTGATGAGCAGTTCTTC.

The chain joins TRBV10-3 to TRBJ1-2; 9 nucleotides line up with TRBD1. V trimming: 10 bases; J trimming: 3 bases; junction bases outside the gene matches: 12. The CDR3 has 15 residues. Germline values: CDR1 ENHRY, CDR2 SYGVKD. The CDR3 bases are TGTGCCACCACGGGACAGGGAAGGGGCCACTATGGCTACACCTTC. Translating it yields CATTGQGRGHYGYTF.

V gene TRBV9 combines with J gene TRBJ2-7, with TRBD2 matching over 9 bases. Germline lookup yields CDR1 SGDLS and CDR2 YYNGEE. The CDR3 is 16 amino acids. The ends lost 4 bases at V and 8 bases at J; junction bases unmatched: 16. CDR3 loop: CASSPPGGSGRPQQYF. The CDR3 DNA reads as TGTGCCAGCAGCCCCCCGGGGGGTAGCGGGAGACCCCAGCAGTACTTC.

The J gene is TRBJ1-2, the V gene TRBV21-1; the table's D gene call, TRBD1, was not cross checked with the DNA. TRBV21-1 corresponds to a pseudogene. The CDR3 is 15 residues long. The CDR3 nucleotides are TGTGCCAGCAGCAAACCCGGGACAGGGCCTTTTGGCTACACCTTC. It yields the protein CASSKPGTGPFGYTF.

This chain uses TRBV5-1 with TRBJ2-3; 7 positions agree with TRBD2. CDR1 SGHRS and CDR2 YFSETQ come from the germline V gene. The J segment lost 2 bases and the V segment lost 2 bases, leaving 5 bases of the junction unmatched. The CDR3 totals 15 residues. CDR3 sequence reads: CASSFGGLLTDTQYF. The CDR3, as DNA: TGCGCCAGCAGCTTTGGGGGACTACTCACAGATACGCAGTATTTT. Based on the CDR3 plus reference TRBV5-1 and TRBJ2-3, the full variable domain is KAGVTQTPRYLIKTRGQQVTLSCSPISGHRSVSWYQQTPGQGLQFLFEYFSETQRNKGNFPGRFSGRQFSNSRSEMNVSTLELGDSALYLCASSFGGLLTDTQYFGPGTRLTVL.

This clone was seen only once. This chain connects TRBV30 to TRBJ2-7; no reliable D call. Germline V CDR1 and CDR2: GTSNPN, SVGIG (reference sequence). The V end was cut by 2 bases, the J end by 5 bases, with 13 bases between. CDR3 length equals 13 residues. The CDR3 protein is CAWSRQRKDEQYF. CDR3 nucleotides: TGTGCCTGGAGTCGTCAGAGGAAGGACGAGCAGTACTTC.

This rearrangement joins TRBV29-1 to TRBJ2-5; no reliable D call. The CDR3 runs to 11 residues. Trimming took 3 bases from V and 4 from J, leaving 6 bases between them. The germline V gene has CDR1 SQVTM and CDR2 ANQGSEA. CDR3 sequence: CSVDVRETQYF. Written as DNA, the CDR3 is TGCAGCGTTGATGTGAGAGAGACCCAGTACTTC. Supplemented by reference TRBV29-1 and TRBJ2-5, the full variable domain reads SAVISQKPSRDICQRGTSLTIQCQVDSQVTMMFWYRQQPGQSLTLIATANQGSEATYESGFVIDKFPISRPNLTFSTLTVSNMSPEDSSIYLCSVDVRETQYFGPGTRLLVL.

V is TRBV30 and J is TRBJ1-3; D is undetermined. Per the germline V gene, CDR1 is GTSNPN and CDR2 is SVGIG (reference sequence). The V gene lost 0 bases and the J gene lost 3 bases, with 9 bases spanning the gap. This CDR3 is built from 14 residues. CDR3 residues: CAWSVTLGGNTIYF. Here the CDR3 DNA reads TGTGCCTGGAGTGTAACTCTAGGTGGAAACACCATATATTTT.

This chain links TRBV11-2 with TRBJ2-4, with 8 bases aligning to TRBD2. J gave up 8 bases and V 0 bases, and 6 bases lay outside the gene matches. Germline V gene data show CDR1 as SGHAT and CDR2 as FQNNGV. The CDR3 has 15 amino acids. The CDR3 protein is CASSLEPGTSYIQYF. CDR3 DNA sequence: TGTGCCAGCAGCTTAGAACCGGGGACTAGTTACATTCAGTACTTC.

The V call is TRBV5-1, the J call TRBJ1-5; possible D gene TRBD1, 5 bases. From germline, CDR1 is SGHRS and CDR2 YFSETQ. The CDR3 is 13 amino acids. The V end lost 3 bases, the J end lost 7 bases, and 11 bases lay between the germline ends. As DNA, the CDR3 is TGCGCCAGCAGCTCTTGGGGGGACCAGCCCCAGCATTTT. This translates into CASSSWGDQPQHF.

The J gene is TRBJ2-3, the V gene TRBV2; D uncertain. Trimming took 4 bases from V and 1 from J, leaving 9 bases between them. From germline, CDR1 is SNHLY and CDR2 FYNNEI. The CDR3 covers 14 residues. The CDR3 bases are TGTGCCAGCAGTGGTGCGGCACGCACAGATACGCAGTATTTT. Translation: CASSGAARTDTQYF.

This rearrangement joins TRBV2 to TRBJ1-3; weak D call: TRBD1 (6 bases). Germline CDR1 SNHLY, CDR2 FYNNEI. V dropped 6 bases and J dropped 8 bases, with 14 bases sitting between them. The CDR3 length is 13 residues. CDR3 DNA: TGTGCCAGCAGCTGGGGGCGTTCCGACACCATATATTTT. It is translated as CASSWGRSDTIYF.

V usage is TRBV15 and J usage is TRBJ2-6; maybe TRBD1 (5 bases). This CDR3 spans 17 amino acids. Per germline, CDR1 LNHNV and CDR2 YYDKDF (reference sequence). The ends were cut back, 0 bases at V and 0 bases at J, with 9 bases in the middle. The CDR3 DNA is TGTGCCACCAGCAGAGAGGGGCGAACCTCTGGGGCCAACGTCCTGACTTTC. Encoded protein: CATSREGRTSGANVLTF.

CDR3 residues: CASSSGTGMGEQYF. The CDR3 coding sequence is TGTGCCAGCAGCTCTGGGACAGGGATGGGGGAGCAGTACTTC. This sequence joins TRBV6-6 and TRBJ2-7, with TRBD1 matching over 9 bases. The ends lost 6 bases at V and 7 bases at J; junction bases unmatched: 10. This CDR3 has 14 residues. Germline assignment: CDR1 MNHNY and CDR2 SVGAGI (reference sequence).

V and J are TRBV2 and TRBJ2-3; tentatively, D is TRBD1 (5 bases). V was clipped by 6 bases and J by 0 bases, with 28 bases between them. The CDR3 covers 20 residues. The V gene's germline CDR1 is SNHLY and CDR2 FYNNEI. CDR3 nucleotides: TGTGCCAGCAGGAGCCCTATGGACACCCGAACGACGGCTAGCACAGATACGCAGTATTTT. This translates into CASRSPMDTRTTASTDTQYF.

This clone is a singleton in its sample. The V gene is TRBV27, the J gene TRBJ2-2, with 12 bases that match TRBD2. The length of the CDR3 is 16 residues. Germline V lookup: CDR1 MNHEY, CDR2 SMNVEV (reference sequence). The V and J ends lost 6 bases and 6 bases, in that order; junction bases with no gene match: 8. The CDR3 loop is CASSLGLAGIPGELFF. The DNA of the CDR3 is TGTGCCAGCAGCTTAGGACTAGCGGGAATCCCCGGGGAGCTGTTTTTT.

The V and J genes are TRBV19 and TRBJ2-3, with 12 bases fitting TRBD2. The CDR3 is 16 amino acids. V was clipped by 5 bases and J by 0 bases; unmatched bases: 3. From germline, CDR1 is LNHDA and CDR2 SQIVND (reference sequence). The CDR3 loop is CASSPGTSGSTDTQYF. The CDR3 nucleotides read TGTGCCAGTAGTCCCGGGACTAGCGGGAGCACAGATACGCAGTATTTT.

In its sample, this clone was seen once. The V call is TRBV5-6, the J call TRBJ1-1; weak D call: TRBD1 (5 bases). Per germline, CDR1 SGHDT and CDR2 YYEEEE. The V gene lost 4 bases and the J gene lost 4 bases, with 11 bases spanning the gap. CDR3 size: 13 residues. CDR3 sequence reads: CASSRGGGTEAFF. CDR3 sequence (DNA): TGTGCCAGCAGCCGGGGGGGAGGCACTGAAGCTTTCTTT. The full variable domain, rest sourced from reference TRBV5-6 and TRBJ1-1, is DAGVTQSPTHLIKTRGQQVTLRCSPKSGHDTVSWYQQALGQGPQFIFQYYEEEERQRGNFPDRFSGHQFPNYSSELNVNALLLGDSALYLCASSRGGGTEAFFGQGTRLTVV.